Listed here is a single TCR beta chain. Many counts were recorded for this clonotype. No antigen is known for it. A read error may produce the germline difference seen at one junction end. In the germline V gene (reference sequence), CDR1 corresponds to SSHAT and CDR2 to FNYEAQ. Spanning cysteine to phenylalanine, the CDR3 consists of 16 amino acids. The sequence is cut down to CDR3 DNA, 48 bases in frame from base 1. Graves' hyperthyroidism was defined as stable when no progression to ophthalmopathy occurred over 18 months of follow-up. Hyperthyroidism patients were newly diagnosed, had a disease duration of under 2 months, and were aged 18 to 65 years. Any patient with an uncontrolled infection, another autoimmune disease, pregnancy or lactation was excluded. Diagnoses relied on clinical symptoms, serum thyroxine and TRAb, thyroid ultrasound and orbital computed tomography. PBMCs were isolated from roughly 10 ml of fresh peripheral blood by Ficoll-Paque density gradient centrifugation. Total RNA was extracted with Trizol reagent, and quality was checked on an Agilent 2100 Bioanalyzer.

The TCR beta CDR3 regions were amplified from the RNA transcripts. The first round of RT-PCR for the TCR CDR3 was performed with the HTBI primer set and the Qiagen OneStep RT-PCR kit. A second multiplex PCR round built the libraries, followed by size selection and purification. Paired-end sequencing of the libraries was performed with 100 bp reads on an Illumina HiSeq2000. The original methods were these. SOAPnuke was used to process the raw data, with reads discarded if the reads contained adapters or uncalled bases, had a mean Phred below 15, or lacked an exact constant-primer or identifier match. COPE v1.2.5 was used to merge the high-quality paired reads, and each unique nucleotide sequence was defined as a clonotype. MiTCR v1.1 was used to align the clonotypes against IMGT TRBV, TRBD and TRBJ reference segments. Only V-J combinations with frequency above 0.0001, covering about 99% of repertoires, were analysed. The TCS score was defined as the ratio of F50 (clonal expansion) to E x V (chaos), calculated using BLOSUM62-based TCRdist between CDR3 peptides within each V-J. Welch's t-statistics and random forest reduced around 550 V-J features to 13, which were used in a naive Bayes classifier (R e1071). TCRdb ran its own pipeline on the public reads, namely fastp trimming at Q25 and MiXCR clone calling, and kept in-frame beta chains. Rows are unified per CDR3 protein, each entry keeping the most common DNA and genes. These V and J calls rely on TCRdb rather than the paper's analysis. In this sample the table shows about 420,000 distinct CDR3 sequences, approximately 15% of which occur a single time. The ten most abundant clones make up about 7.7% of the sample.

The data stem from a study of T cells in Graves' hyperthyroidism and ophthalmopathy (dated 2019 in TCRdb). Background for the entire study: Peripheral blood was collected at initial diagnosis, before any treatment. A discovery cohort of approximately 100 patients, about 44 with Graves' ophthalmopathy and approximately 55 with stable Graves' hyperthyroidism, was used to find distinguishing TCR V-J signatures. An independent validation cohort of fewer than 20 hyperthyroidism patients and 15 or so patients who later progressed to ophthalmopathy tested prospective prediction of ophthalmopathy. The roughly 94 discovery patients were randomly split 7:3 into training and test sets. Thyroid tissue and blood T-cell repertoires from six Graves' hyperthyroidism patients were also compared in the study. After blood sampling, hyperthyroidism patients were treated with methimazole at a starting dose of 30 mg daily, and ophthalmopathy patients were treated with high-dose intravenous methylprednisolone. The paper describes TCR Vbeta CDR3 sequencing of more than 120 peripheral blood samples, made up of about 40 ophthalmopathy patients, 70 to 75 hyperthyroidism patients and some 17 progressor patients.

Summary of the overall study and its limitations: During validation, the model predicted progression to ophthalmopathy a median of around six months ahead of onset, with almost 71% sensitivity and around 72% specificity. In cross-validation, a model built on a 13 V-J signature told ophthalmopathy apart from stable hyperthyroidism with approximately 90% sensitivity and roughly 82% specificity, and in testing the same model reached 80%/75%. Most expanded thyroid clonotypes (frequency above 0.001) were also detected in blood, suggesting blood repertoires may reflect thyroid immune responses. No statistical method was used to fix the sample size in advance, and group allocation was not hidden from the investigators.

The clonotype was recovered from a woman aged 18-30 years with Graves' hyperthyroidism. Recombination connected TRBV7-7 to TRBJ2-5, and possibly TRBD2, on 6 matching bases. Sequenced material: blood. Here the CDR3 is given as CASSLGGKRTQETQYF. Read as DNA, the sequence is TGTGCTAGCAGCTTAGGAGGGAAAAGGACCCAAGAGACCCAGTACTTC.